This T cell receptor (beta chain) appears in the sequencing data of a study of T cells in Graves' hyperthyroidism and ophthalmopathy. This clonotype was picked up many times. Amplification targeted TCR beta CDR3 regions from RNA transcripts. Carried out on the TCR CDR3, a first-round RT-PCR used the HTBI primer set. TCRdb redid the calling of the multiplex PCR reads with MiXCR, one entry per CDR3 protein. The sample includes about 400,000 distinct CDR3 sequences, around 13% of them seen just once. The CDR3 runs 14 residues. V shed 6 bases and J 4 bases; nucleotides not matched to a gene: 7. Germline V gene data show CDR1 as MNHEY and CDR2 as SMNVEV (reference sequence).

Sequencing was done on a sample of blood. This rearrangement joins TRBV27 to TRBJ2-5; 8 bases map to TRBD1. This receptor was identified in a woman between 18 and 29 years old with Graves' hyperthyroidism. The CDR3 sequence is CASRPTGALETQYF. The CDR3 DNA reads TGTGCCAGCAGACCGACAGGGGCGTTAGAGACCCAGTACTTC.